A single sample gave rise to the 4 T cell receptor beta chains below, sequenced in a study of blood T cells in healthy people across ages. A second PCR, run for roughly 7 to 11 cycles, used a sample-barcoded 5' primer plus a J-beta primer mix. Each CDR3 protein is one row after TCRdb ran MiXCR on the 5' RACE reads. The sample lists approximately 850,000 distinct CDR3 sequences; roughly 44% were seen once. Sequencing was carried out using blood. These receptors originate from a man aged 55 to 70 in good health.

This chain's CDR3 is CASSEFQGNYGYTF. Written as DNA, the CDR3 is TGCGCCAGCAGTGAGTTTCAGGGAAACTATGGCTACACCTTC. V and J are TRBV10-2 and TRBJ1-2; maybe TRBD1 (5 bases). There are 14 residues in the CDR3. Trimming pared 1 base from V and 2 bases from J, leaving 8 bases between. CDR1 WSHSY and CDR2 SAAADI come from the germline V gene.

This clonotype was picked up a small number of times. The rearrangement links TRBV20-1 to TRBJ1-1; no clear D. V lost 6 bases and J lost 3, with 8 bases in between. The germline V gene encodes CDR1 DFQATT and CDR2 SNEGSKA (reference sequence). This CDR3 is built from 11 residues. CDR3 region: CSAPRDTEAFF. Written as DNA, the CDR3 is TGCAGTGCCCCGCGGGACACTGAAGCTTTCTTT.

The V gene is TRBV6-2 or TRBV6-3, the J gene TRBJ2-5, with 9 bases that match TRBD2. CDR3 length: 13 residues. Germline trimming cut 8 bases from V and 5 bases from J; bases unmatched to any gene: 6. CDR1 is MNHEY and CDR2 is SVGEGT in the germline V gene. CDR3 sequence reads: CASSSGVPETQYF. Here the CDR3 DNA reads TGTGCCAGCTCTAGCGGGGTACCGGAGACCCAGTACTTC.

CDR3 in DNA: TGTGCCAGCAGCTTCCCCTTCGGCCCTATAGAGACCCAGTACTTC. This translates into CASSFPFGPIETQYF. The rearrangement links TRBV7-2 to TRBJ2-5; D unresolved. This CDR3 region has 15 residues. Germline loops: CDR1 SGHTA, CDR2 FQGNSA. Trimming left V 3 bases short and J 4 bases short, with 15 bases between.